A selection of T cell receptor beta chains follows, all from one sample in a study of metastatic and nonmetastatic thyroid tumors. TCRdb re-analyzed the PCR reads through MiXCR. The data hold about 22,000 clones, with about 17% observed a single time. The specimen was adjacent normal tissue. All receptors come from a male donor with papillary thyroid cancer or a benign thyroid nodule (not recorded which). Some clones in this sample may be carry-over from other donors' samples. The CDR3 runs from the conserved cysteine through the conserved F or W. D genes are given only for firm matches. The size entry is marked missing in some rows and otherwise reads once, few, many or a size class.

J gene | clone size | V gene | D gene | CDR3 protein | CDR3 DNA
TRBJ2-2 | many | TRBV9 | . | CASSVYERNTGELFF | TGTGCCAGCAGCGTCTACGAAAGAAACACCGGGGAGCTGTTTTTT
TRBJ2-3 | many | TRBV2 | TRBD2 | CASSEVASGGTDTQYF | TGTGCCAGCAGTGAGGTAGCTAGCGGGGGCACAGATACGCAGTATTTT
TRBJ2-5 | many | TRBV29-1 | . | CSVEDWETQYF | TGCAGCGTTGAAGATTGGGAGACCCAGTACTTC
TRBJ2-3 | . | TRBV7-3 | . | CASSLTSGSTATQYF | TGTGCCAGCAGCTTAACGAGCGGAAGCACAGCTACGCAGTATTTT
TRBJ2-1 | many | TRBV7-8 | . | CASSTLAFPYNEQFF | TGTGCCAGCAGCACACTAGCATTTCCCTACAATGAGCAGTTCTTC
TRBJ2-5 | . | TRBV7-2 | . | CSSSLSPVGQGTQYF | TGTTCCAGCAGCTTGTCCCCCGTGGGACAAGGGACCCAGTACTTC
TRBJ1-5 | many | TRBV7-2 | TRBD1 | CASSLAGQGRMPVWPQHF | TGTGCCAGCAGCTTGGCCGGACAGGGAAGGATGCCGGTATGGCCCCAGCATTTT
TRBJ2-1 | once | TRBV11-1 | TRBD2 | CASTKTGLARDEQFF | TGTGCCAGCACCAAGACGGGACTAGCAAGAGATGAGCAGTTCTTC
TRBJ2-3 | many | TRBV29-1 | TRBD2 | CSVEGLAGVGDTQYF | TGCAGCGTTGAGGGGCTAGCGGGAGTGGGAGATACGCAGTATTTT
TRBJ1-1 | . | TRBV27 | . | CASSGGGRSTEAFF | TGTGCCAGCAGTGGGGGGGGGCGAAGTACTGAAGCTTTCTTT
TRBJ2-7 | few | TRBV7-8 | TRBD2 | CASSLALSLAGGGGEQYF | TGTGCCAGCAGCTTAGCGCTATCACTAGCTGGGGGCGGGGGGGAGCAGTACTTC
TRBJ2-3 | many | TRBV9 | TRBD2 | CASSAIAGPSTDTQYF | TGTGCCAGCAGCGCCATAGCGGGTCCTAGCACAGATACGCAGTATTTT
TRBJ1-6 | medium-sized | TRBV27 | . | CASSLSVWTGNSPLHF | TGTGCCAGCAGTTTATCGGTCTGGACTGGGAATTCACCCCTCCACTTT
TRBJ1-2 | medium-sized | TRBV12-3/TRBV12-4 | . | CASSFRGGGYTF | TGTGCCAGCAGTTTTAGGGGAGGGGGCTACACCTTC
TRBJ1-1 | . | TRBV5-1 | . | CASSSVQGLNTEAFF | TGCGCCAGCAGCTCGGTACAGGGACTAAACACTGAAGCTTTCTTT
TRBJ1-3 | many | TRBV19 | . | CASGGLSGNTIYF | TGTGCCAGCGGCGGCCTCTCTGGAAACACCATATATTTT
TRBJ1-6 | medium-sized | TRBV20-1 | . | CSARASGTNNSPLHF | TGCAGTGCTAGGGCAAGCGGAACAAATAATTCACCCCTCCACTTT
TRBJ1-2 | medium-sized | TRBV30 | . | CAWREGYGYTF | TGTGCCTGGAGGGAAGGCTATGGCTACACCTTC
TRBJ1-5 | many | TRBV2 | . | CASSESKRGRPYSNQPQHF | TGTGCCAGCAGTGAAAGTAAGAGGGGTCGGCCCTATAGCAATCAGCCCCAGCATTTT
TRBJ2-1 | few | TRBV27 | . | CASSALEYNEQFF | TGTGCCAGCAGTGCGCTAGAGTACAATGAGCAGTTCTTC
TRBJ1-1 | . | TRBV5-5 | . | CASSPSGQGLNAFF | TGTGCCAGCAGCCCTTCCGGGCAGGGTCTAAATGCTTTCTTT
TRBJ1-2 | medium-sized | TRBV6-1 | . | CASSESGQLYGYTF | TGTGCCAGCAGTGAATCGGGGCAGCTCTATGGCTACACCTTC
TRBJ1-5 | many | TRBV12-3/TRBV12-4 | . | CASSLDRAQNQPQHF | TGTGCCAGCAGTTTGGATAGGGCCCAGAATCAGCCCCAGCATTTT
TRBJ2-1 | . | TRBV7-9 | TRBD1 | CASGQDRNNEQFF | TGTGCCAGCGGACAGGACAGGAACAATGAGCAGTTCTTC
TRBJ2-1 | medium-sized | TRBV6-2/TRBV6-3 | TRBD2 | CASSYSSGGAYNEQFF | TGTGCCAGCAGTTACTCGAGCGGGGGGGCCTACAATGAGCAGTTCTTC
TRBJ2-7 | many | TRBV30 | . | CAWSVPQVSYEQYF | TGTGCCTGGAGTGTACCACAGGTTAGCTACGAGCAGTACTTC
TRBJ2-3 | many | TRBV9 | . | CASSALMTYPPDTQYF | TGTGCCAGCAGCGCCCTTATGACCTACCCCCCAGATACGCAGTATTTT
TRBJ2-1 | medium-sized | TRBV20-1 | TRBD2 | CSAKGLAGGSAYNEQFF | TGCAGTGCTAAAGGACTAGCGGGAGGGAGCGCCTACAATGAGCAGTTCTTC
TRBJ1-1 | few | TRBV9 | . | CASSAVVRGGTEAFF | TGTGCCAGCAGCGCTGTGGTACGGGGTGGAACTGAAGCTTTCTTT